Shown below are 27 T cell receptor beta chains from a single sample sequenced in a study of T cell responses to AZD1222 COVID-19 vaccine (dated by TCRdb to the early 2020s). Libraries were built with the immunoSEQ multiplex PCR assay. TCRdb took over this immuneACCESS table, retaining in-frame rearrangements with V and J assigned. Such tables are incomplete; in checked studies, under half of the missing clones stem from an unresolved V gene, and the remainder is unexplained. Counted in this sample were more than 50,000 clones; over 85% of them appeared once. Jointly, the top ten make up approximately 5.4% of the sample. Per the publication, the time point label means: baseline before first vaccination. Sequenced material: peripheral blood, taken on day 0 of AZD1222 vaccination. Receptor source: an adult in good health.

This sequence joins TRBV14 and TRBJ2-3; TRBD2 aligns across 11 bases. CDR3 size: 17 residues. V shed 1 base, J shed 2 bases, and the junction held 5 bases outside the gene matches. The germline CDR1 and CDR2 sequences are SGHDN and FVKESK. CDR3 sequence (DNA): TGTGCCAGCAGCCAAGGACCTAGCGGGGGGAACACAGATACGCAGTATTTT. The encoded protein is CASSQGPSGGNTDTQYF.

CDR3 region: CASSPGQNLYEQYF. CDR3 coding DNA: TGTGCCAGCAGCCCGGGACAGAACCTCTACGAGCAGTACTTC. V usage is TRBV5-4 and J usage is TRBJ2-7, with 7 bases identical to TRBD1. From germline, CDR1 is SGHNT and CDR2 YYREEE (reference sequence). This CDR3 contains 14 residues. The V and J ends lost 4 bases and 3 bases, in that order; junction bases with no gene match: 7. The full variable domain, completed using reference TRBV5-4 and TRBJ2-7, is ETGVTQSPTHLIKTRGQQVTLRCSSQSGHNTVSWYQQALGQGPQFIFQYYREEENGRGNFPPRFSGLQFPNYSSELNVNALELDDSALYLCASSPGQNLYEQYFGPGTRLTVT.

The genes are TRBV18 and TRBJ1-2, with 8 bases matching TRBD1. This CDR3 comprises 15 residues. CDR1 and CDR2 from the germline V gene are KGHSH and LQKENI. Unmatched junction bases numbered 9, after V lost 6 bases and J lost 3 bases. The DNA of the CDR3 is TGTGCCAGCTCTCAAACTATGGACAGGGACTATGGCTACACCTTC. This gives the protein CASSQTMDRDYGYTF.

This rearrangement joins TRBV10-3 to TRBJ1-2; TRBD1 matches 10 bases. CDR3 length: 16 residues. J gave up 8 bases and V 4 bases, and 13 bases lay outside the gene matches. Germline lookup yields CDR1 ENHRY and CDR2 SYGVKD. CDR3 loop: CAISGPRQGALRGYTF. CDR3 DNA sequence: TGTGCCATCAGTGGTCCCAGACAGGGGGCCTTACGAGGCTACACCTTC.

CDR3 region: CASSLEAQNYEQYF. The CDR3 coding sequence is TGCGCCAGCAGCTTGGAGGCACAAAACTACGAGCAGTACTTC. The chain uses TRBV5-1 and TRBJ2-7, with unresolved D. Per germline, CDR1 SGHRS and CDR2 YFSETQ. V lost 0 bases and J lost 3, with 10 bases in between. The CDR3 has 14 amino acids. Using reference TRBV5-1 and TRBJ2-7 for the parts outside the CDR3, the full variable domain is KAGVTQTPRYLIKTRGQQVTLSCSPISGHRSVSWYQQTPGQGLQFLFEYFSETQRNKGNFPGRFSGRQFSNSRSEMNVSTLELGDSALYLCASSLEAQNYEQYFGPGTRLTVT.

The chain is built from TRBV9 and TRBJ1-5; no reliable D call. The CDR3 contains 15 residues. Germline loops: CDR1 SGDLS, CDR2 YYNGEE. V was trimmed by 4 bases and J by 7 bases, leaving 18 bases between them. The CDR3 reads CASSPSSVPGQPQHF. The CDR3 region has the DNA TGTGCCAGCAGCCCTTCCTCGGTTCCGGGGCAGCCCCAGCATTTT.

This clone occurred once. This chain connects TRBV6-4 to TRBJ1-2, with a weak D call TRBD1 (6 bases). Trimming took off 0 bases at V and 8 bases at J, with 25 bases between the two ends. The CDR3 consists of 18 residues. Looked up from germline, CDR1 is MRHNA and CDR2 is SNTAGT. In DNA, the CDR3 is TGTGCCAGCAGTGACTCGTTTCGGTCAGACAGGCCGCCTTTGGGCTACACCTTC. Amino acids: CASSDSFRSDRPPLGYTF.

DNA for the CDR3: TGTGCTAGTGGTTTGGTAATCTCTGGGGAGCTGTTTTTT. This translates into CASGLVISGELFF. The chain is built from TRBV12-5 and TRBJ2-2; no clear D gene. The CDR3 is 13 amino acids. The germline V gene encodes CDR1 LGHNT and CDR2 FRNRAP. Trimming left V 0 bases short and J 8 bases short, with 7 bases between. Drawing the rest from reference TRBV12-5 and TRBJ2-2, the complete variable domain is DARVTQTPRHKVTEMGQEVTMRCQPILGHNTVFWYRQTMMQGLELLAYFRNRAPLDDSGMPKDRFSAEMPDATLATLKIQPSEPRDSAVYFCASGLVISGELFFGEGSRLTVL.

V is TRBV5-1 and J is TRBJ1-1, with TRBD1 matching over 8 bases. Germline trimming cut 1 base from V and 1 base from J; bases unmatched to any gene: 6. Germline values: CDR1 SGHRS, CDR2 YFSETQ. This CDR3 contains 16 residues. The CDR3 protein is CASSLRQGAGNTEAFF. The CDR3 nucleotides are TGCGCCAGCAGCTTGAGGCAGGGGGCTGGGAACACTGAAGCTTTCTTT.

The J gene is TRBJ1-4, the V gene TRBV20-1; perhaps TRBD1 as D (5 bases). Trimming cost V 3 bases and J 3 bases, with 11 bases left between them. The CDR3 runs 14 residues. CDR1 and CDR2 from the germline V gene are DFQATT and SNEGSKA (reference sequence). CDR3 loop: CSASLGRSNEKLFF. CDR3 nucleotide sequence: TGCAGTGCTAGTTTGGGACGGTCTAATGAAAAACTGTTTTTT.

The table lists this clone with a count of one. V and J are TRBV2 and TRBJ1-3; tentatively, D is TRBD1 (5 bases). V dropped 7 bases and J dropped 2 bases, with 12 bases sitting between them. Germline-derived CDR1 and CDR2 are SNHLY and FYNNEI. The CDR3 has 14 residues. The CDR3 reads CASTRVGAGNTIYF. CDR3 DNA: TGTGCCAGCACCCGAGTGGGGGCTGGAAACACCATATATTTT.

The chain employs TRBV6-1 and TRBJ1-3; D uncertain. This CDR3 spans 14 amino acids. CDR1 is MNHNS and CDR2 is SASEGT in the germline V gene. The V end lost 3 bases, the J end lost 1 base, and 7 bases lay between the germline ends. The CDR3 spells CASSDLSSGNTIYF. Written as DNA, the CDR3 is TGTGCCAGCAGTGATTTGTCATCTGGAAACACCATATATTTT.

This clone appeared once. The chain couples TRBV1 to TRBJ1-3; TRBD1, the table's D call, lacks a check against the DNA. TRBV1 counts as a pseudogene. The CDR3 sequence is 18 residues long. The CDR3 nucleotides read TGCACCAGCAGCCAGAGAGAAAGGGAATGGAAGGGGAGAAACACCATATATTTT. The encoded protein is CTSSQREREWKGRNTIYF.

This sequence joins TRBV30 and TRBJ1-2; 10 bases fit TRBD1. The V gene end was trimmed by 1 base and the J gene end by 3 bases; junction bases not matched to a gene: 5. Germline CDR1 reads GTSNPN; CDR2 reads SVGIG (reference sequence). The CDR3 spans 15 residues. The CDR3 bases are TGTGCCTGGAGTGCACCCGGGACAGGGGACTATGGCTACACCTTC. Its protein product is CAWSAPGTGDYGYTF.

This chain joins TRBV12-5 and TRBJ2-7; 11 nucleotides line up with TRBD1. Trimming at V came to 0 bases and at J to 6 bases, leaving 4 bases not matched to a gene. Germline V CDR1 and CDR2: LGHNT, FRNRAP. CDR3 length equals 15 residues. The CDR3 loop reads CASGLVRTGGVEQYF. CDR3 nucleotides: TGTGCTAGTGGTTTGGTCAGGACAGGGGGCGTCGAGCAGTACTTC.

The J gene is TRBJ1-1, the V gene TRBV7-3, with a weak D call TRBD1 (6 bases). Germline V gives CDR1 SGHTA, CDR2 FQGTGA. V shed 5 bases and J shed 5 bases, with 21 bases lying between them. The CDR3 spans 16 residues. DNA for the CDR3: TGTGCCAGCAGCACGACGGGACACTCCGCGGGAACTGAAGCTTTCTTT. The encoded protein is CASSTTGHSAGTEAFF.

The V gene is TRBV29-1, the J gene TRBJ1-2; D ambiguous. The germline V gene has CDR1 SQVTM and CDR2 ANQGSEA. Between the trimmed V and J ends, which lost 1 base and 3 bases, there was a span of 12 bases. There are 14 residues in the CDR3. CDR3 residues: CSVEGSRGDYGYTF. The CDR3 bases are TGCAGCGTTGAAGGTTCGCGGGGAGACTATGGCTACACCTTC. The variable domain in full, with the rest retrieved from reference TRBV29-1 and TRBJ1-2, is SAVISQKPSRDICQRGTSLTIQCQVDSQVTMMFWYRQQPGQSLTLIATANQGSEATYESGFVIDKFPISRPNLTFSTLTVSNMSPEDSSIYLCSVEGSRGDYGYTFGSGTRLTVV.

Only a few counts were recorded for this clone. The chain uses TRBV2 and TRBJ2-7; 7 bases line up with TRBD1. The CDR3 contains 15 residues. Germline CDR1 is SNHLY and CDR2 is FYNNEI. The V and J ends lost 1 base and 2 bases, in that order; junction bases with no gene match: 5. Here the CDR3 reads CASSEVRTGPYEQYF. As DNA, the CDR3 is TGTGCCAGCAGTGAAGTTCGGACAGGTCCCTACGAGCAGTACTTC.

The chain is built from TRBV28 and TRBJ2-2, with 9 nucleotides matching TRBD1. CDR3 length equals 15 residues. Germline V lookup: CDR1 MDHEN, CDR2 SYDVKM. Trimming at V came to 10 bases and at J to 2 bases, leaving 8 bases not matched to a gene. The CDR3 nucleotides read TGTGCCATTTCTCCGGGACAGGGAAACACCGGGGAGCTGTTTTTT. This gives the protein CAISPGQGNTGELFF.

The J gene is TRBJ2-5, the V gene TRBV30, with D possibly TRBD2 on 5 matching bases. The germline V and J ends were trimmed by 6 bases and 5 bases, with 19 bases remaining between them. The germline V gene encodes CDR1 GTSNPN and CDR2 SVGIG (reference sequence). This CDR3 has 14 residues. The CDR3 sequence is CACTTGSTSETQYF. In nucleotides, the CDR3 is TGTGCCTGTACGACGGGGTCGACGTCCGAGACCCAGTACTTC.

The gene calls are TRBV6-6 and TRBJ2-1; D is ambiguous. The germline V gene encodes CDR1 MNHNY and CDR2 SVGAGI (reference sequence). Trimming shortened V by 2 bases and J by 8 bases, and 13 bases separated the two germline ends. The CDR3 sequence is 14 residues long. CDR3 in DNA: TGTGCCAGCAGTTACCCCTGGAGTGACGATGAGCAGTTCTTC. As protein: CASSYPWSDDEQFF.

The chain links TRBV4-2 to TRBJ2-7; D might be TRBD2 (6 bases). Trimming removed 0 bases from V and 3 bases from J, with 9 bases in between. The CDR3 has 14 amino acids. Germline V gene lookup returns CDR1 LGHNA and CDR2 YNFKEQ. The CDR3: CASSQDLGGYEQYF. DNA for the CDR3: TGTGCCAGCAGCCAAGATCTGGGGGGCTACGAGCAGTACTTC.

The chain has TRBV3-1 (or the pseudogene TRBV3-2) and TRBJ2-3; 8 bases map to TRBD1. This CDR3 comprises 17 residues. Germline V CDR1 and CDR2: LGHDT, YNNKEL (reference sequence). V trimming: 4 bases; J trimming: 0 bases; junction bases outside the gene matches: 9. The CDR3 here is CASSLNPQGASTDTQYF. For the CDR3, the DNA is TGTGCCAGCAGCCTCAATCCCCAGGGGGCTAGCACAGATACGCAGTATTTT.

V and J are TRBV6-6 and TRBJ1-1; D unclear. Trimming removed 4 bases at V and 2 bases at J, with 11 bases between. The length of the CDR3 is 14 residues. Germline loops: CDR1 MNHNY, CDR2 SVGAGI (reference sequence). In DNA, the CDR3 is TGTGCCAGCAGTTCCCCGGGAAGTAACACTGAAGCTTTCTTT. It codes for CASSSPGSNTEAFF.

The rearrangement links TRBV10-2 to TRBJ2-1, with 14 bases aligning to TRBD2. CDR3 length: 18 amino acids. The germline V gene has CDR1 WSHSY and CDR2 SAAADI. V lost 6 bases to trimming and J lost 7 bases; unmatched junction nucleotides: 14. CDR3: CASREDPRTSGGRNEQFF. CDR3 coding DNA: TGCGCCAGCAGGGAGGACCCGAGGACTAGCGGGGGGAGGAATGAGCAGTTCTTC.

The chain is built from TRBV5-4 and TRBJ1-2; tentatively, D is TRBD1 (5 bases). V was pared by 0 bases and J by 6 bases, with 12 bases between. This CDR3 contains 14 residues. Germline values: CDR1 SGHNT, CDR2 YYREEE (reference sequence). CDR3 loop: CASSLDRFPHGYTF. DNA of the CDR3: TGTGCCAGCAGCTTGGACAGGTTCCCCCATGGCTACACCTTC.

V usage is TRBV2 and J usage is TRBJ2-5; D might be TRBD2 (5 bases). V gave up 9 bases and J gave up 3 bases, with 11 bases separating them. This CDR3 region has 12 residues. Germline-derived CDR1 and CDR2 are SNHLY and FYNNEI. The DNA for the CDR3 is TGTGCCAGAGCACCCGGGGAAGAGACCCAGTACTTC. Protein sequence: CARAPGEETQYF. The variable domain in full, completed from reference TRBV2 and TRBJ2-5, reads EPEVTQTPSHQVTQMGQEVILRCVPISNHLYFYWYRQILGQKVEFLVSFYNNEISEKSEIFDDQFSVERPDGSNFTLKIRSTKLEDSAMYFCARAPGEETQYFGPGTRLLVL.